These 20 T cell receptor beta chains came from one sample sequenced in a study of blood T cell repertoires in COVID-19. The repertoire was sequenced with immunoSEQ multiplex PCR; TCRdb's copy has only in-frame clones and lacks some. The sample contains over 45,000 clones, 65% to 85% of which appear only once. The sequenced material came from peripheral blood. The source is a man aged 55 to 70 with acute or convalescent COVID-19.

The chain links TRBV29-1 to TRBJ2-3, with TRBD2 identical over 9 bases. The V gene's germline CDR1 is SQVTM and CDR2 ANQGSEA. Losses at the gene ends were 4 bases for V and 4 bases for J; bases not matched to a gene: 12. The CDR3 loop spans 16 amino acids. The CDR3 bases are TGCAGCGTTGGGTCGATACTAGCGGGCCGATCAGATACGCAGTATTTT. It is translated as CSVGSILAGRSDTQYF.

V and J are TRBV6-2 or TRBV6-3 and TRBJ1-1, with TRBD1 matching 8 bases. CDR1 and CDR2 from the germline V gene are MNHEY and SVGEGT. CDR3 length: 15 residues. J gave up 3 bases and V 2 bases, and 5 bases lay outside the gene matches. The CDR3: CASSYDRGGDTEAFF. The CDR3 nucleotides read TGTGCCAGCAGTTACGACAGGGGAGGGGACACTGAAGCTTTCTTT.

The J gene is TRBJ1-3, the V gene TRBV4-1, with TRBD1 identical over 9 bases. In germline, CDR1 is MGHRA, CDR2 YSYEKL. The CDR3 is 16 residues long. Losses at the gene ends were 4 bases for V and 2 bases for J; bases not matched to a gene: 6. DNA of the CDR3: TGCGCCAGCAGCCGGCGGGACAGGGAGGCTGGAAACACCATATATTTT. Its translation: CASSRRDREAGNTIYF.

The chain carries TRBV4-1 and TRBJ1-2; 9 bases are a match to TRBD1. V lost 3 bases and J lost 4; bases outside the gene matches: 9. The CDR3 loop spans 16 amino acids. Per germline, CDR1 MGHRA and CDR2 YSYEKL. CDR3 DNA sequence: TGCGCCAGCAGCCAGGAGGGGACAGGGAGTGTCTATGGCTACACCTTC. Translating gives CASSQEGTGSVYGYTF.

The chain employs TRBV4-2 and TRBJ1-3; no definite D call. V was shortened by 3 bases and J by 2 bases, with 11 bases between the two germline ends. CDR1 and CDR2 from the germline V gene are LGHNA and YNFKEQ. This CDR3 is 15 amino acids long. CDR3 nucleotides: TGTGCCAGCAGCCAGCGAGGCGCTGCTGGAAACACCATATATTTT. The encoded protein is CASSQRGAAGNTIYF.

This clone was seen a handful of times. CDR3 bases: TGTGCCAGCAGCAACGCTAGAGGCTCCGGGGAGCTGTTTTTT. Encoded protein: CASSNARGSGELFF. This rearrangement joins TRBV7-3 to TRBJ2-2; D is unresolved. The germline V and J ends were trimmed by 5 bases and 6 bases, with 13 bases remaining between them. There are 14 residues in the CDR3. CDR1 and CDR2 from the germline V gene are SGHTA and FQGTGA.

The rearrangement links TRBV5-1 to TRBJ2-3, with a tentative D call TRBD1 (5 bases). The CDR3 runs to 15 residues. With 4 bases removed from V and 4 bases from J, the gap between germline ends came to 16 bases. Germline V gene data show CDR1 as SGHRS and CDR2 as YFSETQ. CDR3 region: CASSLGQGWADTQYF. CDR3 sequence (DNA): TGCGCCAGCAGCCTGGGGCAGGGTTGGGCAGATACGCAGTATTTT.

Only one count was recorded for this clone. The chain employs TRBV4-2 and TRBJ2-2; D not certain. This CDR3 contains 14 residues. Trimming stripped 0 bases from V and 1 base from J, with 3 bases between. The germline CDR1 and CDR2 sequences are LGHNA and YNFKEQ. The CDR3 nucleotides read TGTGCCAGCAGCCAAGAGCGGAACACCGGGGAGCTGTTTTTT. Residues: CASSQERNTGELFF.

This chain joins TRBV11-2 and TRBJ2-5; no firm D call. Germline CDR1 reads SGHAT; CDR2 reads FQNNGV. V was cut by 5 bases and J by 5 bases, with 6 bases left in between. The CDR3 is 11 residues long. The CDR3 is CASSPSETQYF. CDR3 coding DNA: TGTGCCAGCAGCCCGTCGGAGACCCAGTACTTC.

The DNA for the CDR3 is TGTGCCAGCAGTCATCAGAACACCGGGGAGCTGTTTTTT. Translation: CASSHQNTGELFF. The V and J genes are TRBV7-3 and TRBJ2-2, with D unclear. The CDR3 contains 13 residues. Trimming shortened V by 6 bases and J by 1 base, and 6 bases separated the two germline ends. The germline gives CDR1 SGHTA, CDR2 FQGTGA.

V is TRBV19 and J is TRBJ2-1; TRBD1 matches 9 bases. CDR1 is LNHDA and CDR2 is SQIVND in the germline V gene (reference sequence). This CDR3 spans 15 amino acids. V was clipped by 7 bases and J by 3 bases; unmatched bases: 7. CDR3: CASNLGTGIYNEQFF. The CDR3 bases are TGTGCCAGTAATTTGGGGACAGGGATCTACAATGAGCAGTTCTTC. The entire variable domain, with the rest obtained from reference TRBV19 and TRBJ2-1, is as follows: DGGITQSPKYLFRKEGQNVTLSCEQNLNHDAMYWYRQDPGQGLRLIYYSQIVNDFQKGDIAEGYSVSREKKESFPLTVTSAQKNPTAFYLCASNLGTGIYNEQFFGPGTRLTVL.

J is TRBJ2-3 and V is TRBV7-3; 7 positions match TRBD1. This CDR3 is built from 18 residues. Germline CDR1 SGHTA, CDR2 FQGTGA. The V gene end was trimmed by 2 bases and the J gene end by 0 bases; junction bases not matched to a gene: 11. The CDR3 reads CASSLGIRGMGSTDTQYF. The DNA for the CDR3 is TGTGCCAGCAGCTTAGGGATCAGGGGGATGGGTAGCACAGATACGCAGTATTTT.

The chain couples TRBV5-4 to TRBJ2-7, with D possibly being TRBD1 (6 bases). Germline lookup yields CDR1 SGHNT and CDR2 YYREEE (reference sequence). Trimming stripped 0 bases from V and 0 bases from J, with 7 bases between. This CDR3 has 14 amino acids. CDR3 sequence (DNA): TGTGCCAGCAGCTTGGGGGGGCCCTCCTACGAGCAGTACTTC. Translating it yields CASSLGGPSYEQYF.

This rearrangement joins TRBV18 to TRBJ1-6, with TRBD1 identical over 9 bases. Germline V gene lookup returns CDR1 KGHSH and CDR2 LQKENI. The length of the CDR3 is 15 residues. V trimming: 3 bases; J trimming: 7 bases; junction bases outside the gene matches: 4. The CDR3 here is CASSPGQGTNSPLHF. CDR3 in DNA: TGTGCCAGCTCACCGGGACAGGGAACGAATTCACCCCTCCACTTT.

Comment on this clone: The same CDR3 is also encoded by other DNA sequences in this sample. The chain combines TRBV7-3 with TRBJ2-1; D is possibly TRBD1 (6 bases). V was cut by 5 bases and J by 6 bases, with 11 bases left in between. In germline, CDR1 is SGHTA, CDR2 FQGTGA. CDR3 length: 13 amino acids. For the CDR3, the DNA is TGTGCCAGCAGCCTCATACAGGGCAATGAGCAGTTCTTC. Its translation is CASSLIQGNEQFF.

This sequence joins TRBV24-1 and TRBJ2-1; TRBD2 is a possible D gene (6 bases). The CDR3 is 14 residues long. The germline V gene has CDR1 KGHDR and CDR2 SFDVKD. V lost 7 bases to trimming and J lost 8 bases, with 17 bases between them. CDR3 in DNA: TGTGCCACCAGCCCTTCGGGGGTAAGTGATGAGCAGTTCTTC. This encodes CATSPSGVSDEQFF.

V gene TRBV28 combines with J gene TRBJ1-2; D might be TRBD1 (5 bases). The CDR3 is 15 residues long. CDR1 and CDR2 from the germline V gene are MDHEN and SYDVKM. The ends were cut back, 1 base at V and 8 bases at J, with 17 bases in the middle. DNA of the CDR3: TGTGCCAGCAGTTTATCCCGACAGCCCCCAAGGGGCTACACCTTC. Its translation: CASSLSRQPPRGYTF.

The rearrangement uses TRBV5-4 and TRBJ1-2; possibly TRBD1 for D (6 bases). The V gene's germline CDR1 is SGHNT and CDR2 YYREEE (reference sequence). Trimming shortened V by 0 bases and J by 8 bases, and 11 bases separated the two germline ends. The CDR3 totals 13 residues. This CDR3 reads CASSLGGGRGYTF. In DNA, the CDR3 is TGTGCCAGCAGCTTGGGCGGGGGCAGAGGCTACACCTTC. Complete variable domain (other parts from reference TRBV5-4 and TRBJ1-2): ETGVTQSPTHLIKTRGQQVTLRCSSQSGHNTVSWYQQALGQGPQFIFQYYREEENGRGNFPPRFSGLQFPNYSSELNVNALELDDSALYLCASSLGGGRGYTFGSGTRLTVV.

J is TRBJ2-3 and V is TRBV5-1; TRBD1 aligns across 9 bases. Germline CDR1 reads SGHRS; CDR2 reads YFSETQ. The V segment lost 3 bases and the J segment 4 bases; nucleotides outside the gene matches: 3. The CDR3 is 14 amino acids. This chain's CDR3 is CASSSQGAPDTQYF. The CDR3 bases are TGCGCCAGCAGCTCACAGGGGGCCCCAGATACGCAGTATTTT.

This clone was recorded a few times. V usage is TRBV19 and J usage is TRBJ2-7; 8 nucleotides match TRBD1. The ends lost 2 bases at V and 0 bases at J; junction bases unmatched: 3. The germline V gene encodes CDR1 LNHDA and CDR2 SQIVND (reference sequence). The CDR3 is 15 residues long. The CDR3 DNA sequence: TGTGCCAGTAGTATACAGGGGGCCAGCTCCTACGAGCAGTACTTC. Amino acid sequence: CASSIQGASSYEQYF.